This T cell receptor (beta chain) was retrieved from a study of regulatory T cells in long-lasting Graves disease. This clonotype was observed a handful of times. The CDR3 is 17 amino acids. Trimming shortened V by 5 bases and J by 6 bases, and 22 bases separated the two germline ends. The germline V gene has CDR1 SGHNT and CDR2 YENEEA. For TCR beta, libraries came from iRepertoire HTBI primers and Arm-PCR of CDR3 regions. TCRdb reanalysed the multiplex PCR reads using MiXCR and keeps one entry per CDR3 protein. This table holds around 460,000 distinct CDR3 sequences, roughly 21% found once. Time point reported: persistent/refractory GD, antithyroid drugs over 5 years with positive TRAb. After RNA was extracted from PBMCs, the TCR library was made from it.

This chain links TRBV11-3 with TRBJ2-2; tentative D call: TRBD1 (6 bases). The receptor's source is a female donor with Graves disease. This specimen was peripheral blood mononuclear cells (PBMCs), taken when the disease was refractory, from a patient treated with antithyroid drugs. The CDR3 sequence: CASSHQDSLERAGELFF. The CDR3 nucleotides are TGTGCCAGCAGCCACCAGGACAGCCTCGAACGGGCCGGGGAGCTGTTTTTT. The variable domain in full, with the rest retrieved from reference TRBV11-3 and TRBJ2-2, is EAGVVQSPRYKIIEKKQPVAFWCNPISGHNTLYWYLQNLGQGPELLIRYENEEAVDDSQLPKDRFSAERLKGVDSTLKIQPAELGDSAVYLCASSHQDSLERAGELFFGEGSRLTVL.